The sequence of this T cell receptor (beta chain) was determined in a study of shared clonotypes between healthy human individuals. The study's findings and limits: How much donors shared clonotypes was expected to be affected by sequencing depth. The donor pool, a small one, limited the genetic and exposure-history diversity represented.

With regard to this clone: Its antigen is currently unknown.

From germline, CDR1 is SGHVS and CDR2 FQNEAQ. The CDR3 contains 15 residues. V dropped 5 bases and J dropped 5; count of bases not matched to a gene: 8. Naivety among CD8 cells was defined by CD45RO negativity and positive CCR7 selection, thereby excluding terminally differentiated effector memory CD45RA+ cells. The study drew its donors from healthy HIV-negative adults without recent acute infections or vaccinations. In the study's own analysis: ImmunoSEQ only sent back junction sequences with no quality scores, so filtering was done differently. Measured with immunoSEQ multiplex PCR; TCRdb has only the in-frame clones, and not every one. That table supplies the V and J calls and clone size; D and trimming were determined from the DNA. The sample shows 2 million to 2.5 million clones, about 92% of them seen only once.

The sequencing input was naive CD8+ T cells from PBMCs. The chain joins TRBV7-8 to TRBJ1-5, with TRBD1 identical over 8 bases. The origin of this receptor is a young man in good health. Some clones in this sample may be carry-over from other donors' samples. In nucleotides, the CDR3 is TGTGCCAGCAGCCCAGGGGGACAGGTCGATCAGCCCCAGCATTTT. This encodes CASSPGGQVDQPQHF.